This TCR beta chain was documented in a study of blood T cell repertoires in COVID-19. For the study at large: Samples came from the United States, Italy and Spain, spanning acute and convalescent COVID-19.

The authors' processing: Estimation of nucleated cell counts relied on the amplification of reference gene primers. TCRdb keeps only in-frame clones here, not all; method: immunoSEQ multiplex PCR. V and J calls and clone size follow that table, whereas D and trimming were derived from the DNA. This sample has 150,000 to 200,000 clones, with around 90% found just once. This CDR3 is 18 amino acids long. Deletions cut 1 base from V and 3 bases from J, with 18 bases between. Germline CDR1 is KGHDR and CDR2 is SFDVKD. The gene calls are TRBV24-1 and TRBJ1-5; D call uncertain. The sequencing sample was made of peripheral blood. This TCR was recovered from a woman between 45 and 60 years old with acute or convalescent COVID-19. CDR3 sequence (DNA): TGTGCCACCAGTGATTTCCCCCCTCGGGGTAGGGCCAATCAGCCCCAGCATTTT. It specifies CATSDFPPRGRANQPQHF.